This TCR beta chain was documented in a study of CD8 T cells in Susac syndrome. Germline values: CDR1 SEHNR, CDR2 FQNEAQ (reference sequence). The V end was cut by 5 bases, the J end by 6 bases, with 14 bases between. The CDR3 extends over 14 amino acids. General study points: The authors acknowledged that the study's TCR sequencing and HLA analysis involved relatively few individuals.

The patients who served as multiple sclerosis controls were treatment-naive and had stable or active relapsing-remitting disease that fulfilled the revised McDonald criteria. Negative isolation yielded CD8+ and CD4+ T cells; FACS enriched TEMRA cells. RNA totalling roughly 0.45 to 1 ug underwent reverse transcription with random hexamers. A multiplex approach, immunoSEQ multiplex PCR, amplified TCR beta CDR3 across 54 Vbeta and 13 Jbeta. TCRdb reprocessed the immunoSEQ multiplex PCR reads via MiXCR and lists one record per CDR3 protein. Among 150,000 to 200,000 distinct CDR3 sequences listed, approximately 94% were seen once. Turning to this clonotype: Its antigen is as yet unknown.

Sample: CD4+ T cells from PBMCs. The TCR comes from a human donor with multiple sclerosis. The genes are TRBV7-9 and TRBJ2-1; D gene unclear. DNA for the CDR3: TGTGCCAGCAGCGCCCCGGGCACCGCCAATGAGCAGTTCTTC. Protein: CASSAPGTANEQFF. Drawing the rest from reference TRBV7-9 and TRBJ2-1, the complete variable domain is DTGVSQNPRHKITKRGQNVTFRCDPISEHNRLYWYRQTLGQGPEFLTYFQNEAQLEKSRLLSDRFSAERPKGSFSTLEIQRTEQGDSAMYLCASSAPGTANEQFFGPGTRLTVL.